The source of this T cell receptor (beta chain) is a study of cytomegalovirus exposure and HLA in healthy donors. To note about this clone: Mismatch with germline at one junction end may stem from a read error.

CDR3 length equals 17 residues. Per the germline V gene, CDR1 is LNHNV and CDR2 is YYDKDF (reference sequence). PCR was performed using 60 Vbeta and 13 Jbeta primers. Some clones are missing from TCRdb's copy, which holds only in-frame ones; the method was immunoSEQ multiplex PCR. The sample yields some 120,000 clones, over 75% seen once. The sample taken for sequencing was PBMCs. The sequence came from a woman younger than 30 in good health and CMV-seronegative. V usage is TRBV15 and J usage is TRBJ2-4; 9 bases match TRBD2. CDR3 amino acids: CATSRDYGGRAGNSQYF. The CDR3 DNA is TGTGCCACCAGCAGAGATTACGGCGGGAGGGCCGGGAACAGTCAGTACTTC.